This T cell receptor (beta chain) stems from a study of cytomegalovirus exposure and HLA in healthy donors. Study in general: Earlier, approximately 180 million T cells were analyzed, and fewer than 120 million unique TCR beta sequences were found among them. General study results and limits: In a later analysis, HLA-associated beta chains showed higher expansion and lower generation probabilities than comparable chains. The number of N-insertions in an Asian-associated ancestry cluster was reportedly below the approximately 700-donor mean in a later analysis. Some V segments could not be told apart, so they were left out, TRBV6-2 and TRBV6-3 among them.

V shed 9 bases and J 10 bases; nucleotides not matched to a gene: 8. Germline loops: CDR1 SGHVS, CDR2 FNYEAQ. The CDR3 covers 13 residues. PCR was performed using 60 Vbeta and 13 Jbeta primers. TCRdb's table, derived via immunoSEQ multiplex PCR, lists solely in-frame clones and lacks some. The sample has roughly 130,000 clones; 65% to 85% are singletons. For this clone: Its antigen is not known.

The material sequenced was PBMCs. This TCR came from a woman between 40 and 50 years old in good health and CMV-seronegative. The chain combines TRBV7-6 with TRBJ1-6; the match to TRBD1 covers 8 bases. The CDR3 is CASSPDRVSPLHF. In nucleotides, the CDR3 is TGTGCCAGTAGCCCGGACAGGGTCTCACCCCTCCACTTT.